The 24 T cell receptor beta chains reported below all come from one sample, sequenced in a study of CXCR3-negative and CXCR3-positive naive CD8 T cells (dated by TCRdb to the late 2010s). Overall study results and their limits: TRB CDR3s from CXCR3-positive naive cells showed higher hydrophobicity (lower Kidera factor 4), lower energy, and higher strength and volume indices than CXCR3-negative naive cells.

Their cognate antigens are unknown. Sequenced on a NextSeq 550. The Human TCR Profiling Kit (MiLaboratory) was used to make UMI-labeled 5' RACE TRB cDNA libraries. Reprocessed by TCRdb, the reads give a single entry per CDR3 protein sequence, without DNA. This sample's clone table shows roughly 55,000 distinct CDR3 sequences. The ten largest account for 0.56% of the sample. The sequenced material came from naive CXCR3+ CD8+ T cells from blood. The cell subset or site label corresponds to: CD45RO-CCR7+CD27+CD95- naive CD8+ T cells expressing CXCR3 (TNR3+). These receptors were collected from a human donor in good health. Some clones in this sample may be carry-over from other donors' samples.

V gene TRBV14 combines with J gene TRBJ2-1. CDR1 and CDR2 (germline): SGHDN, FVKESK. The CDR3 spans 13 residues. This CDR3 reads CASSRTIMFIEFF.

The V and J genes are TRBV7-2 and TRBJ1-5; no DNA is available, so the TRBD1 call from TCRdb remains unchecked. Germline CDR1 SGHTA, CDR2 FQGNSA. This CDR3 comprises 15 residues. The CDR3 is CASSPYLTRGQPQHF.

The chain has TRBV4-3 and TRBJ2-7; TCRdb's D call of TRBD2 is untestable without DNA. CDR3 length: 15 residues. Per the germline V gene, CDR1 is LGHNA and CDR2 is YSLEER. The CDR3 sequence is CASSQDRDWTYEQYF.

The chain's CDR3 is CASSQDSGDNSPLHF. The V gene is TRBV4-3, the J gene TRBJ1-6. Germline-derived CDR1 and CDR2 are LGHNA and YSLEER. The CDR3 has 15 amino acids.

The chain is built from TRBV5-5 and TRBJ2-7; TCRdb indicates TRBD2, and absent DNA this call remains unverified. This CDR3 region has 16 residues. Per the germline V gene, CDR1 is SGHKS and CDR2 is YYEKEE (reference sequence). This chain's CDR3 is CASSWTPGLATYEQYF.

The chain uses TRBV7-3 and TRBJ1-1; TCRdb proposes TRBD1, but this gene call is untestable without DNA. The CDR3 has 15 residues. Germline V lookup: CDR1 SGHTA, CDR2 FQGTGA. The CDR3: CASSLTGQPNTEAFF.

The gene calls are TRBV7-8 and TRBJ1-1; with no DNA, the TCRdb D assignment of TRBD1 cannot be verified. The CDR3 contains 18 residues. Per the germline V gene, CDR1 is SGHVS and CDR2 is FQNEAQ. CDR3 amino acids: CASSLDPPLTGGWTEAFF.

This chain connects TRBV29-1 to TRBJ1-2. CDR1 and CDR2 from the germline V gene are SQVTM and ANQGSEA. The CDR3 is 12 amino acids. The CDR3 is CSVPPGLYGYTF.

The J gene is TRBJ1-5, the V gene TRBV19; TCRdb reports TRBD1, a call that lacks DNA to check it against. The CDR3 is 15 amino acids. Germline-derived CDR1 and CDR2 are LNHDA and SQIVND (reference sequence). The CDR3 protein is CASSPGSRGNQPQHF.

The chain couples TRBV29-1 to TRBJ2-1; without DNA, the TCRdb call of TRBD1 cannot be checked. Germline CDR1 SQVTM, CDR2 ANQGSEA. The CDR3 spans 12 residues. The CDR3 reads CSVSDRDNEQFF.

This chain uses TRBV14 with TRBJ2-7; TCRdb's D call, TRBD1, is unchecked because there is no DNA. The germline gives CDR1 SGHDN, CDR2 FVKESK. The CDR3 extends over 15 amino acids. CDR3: CASSGGQGPLYEQYF.

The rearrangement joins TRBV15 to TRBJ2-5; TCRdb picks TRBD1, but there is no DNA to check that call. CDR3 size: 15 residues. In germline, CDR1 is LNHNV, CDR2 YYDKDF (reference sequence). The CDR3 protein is CATTPADRGGETQYF. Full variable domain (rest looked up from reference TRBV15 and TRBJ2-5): DAMVIQNPRYQVTQFGKPVTLSCSQTLNHNVMYWYQQKSSQAPKLLFHYYDKDFNNEADTPDNFQSRRPNTSFCFLDIRSPGLGDTAMYLCATTPADRGGETQYFGPGTRLLVL.

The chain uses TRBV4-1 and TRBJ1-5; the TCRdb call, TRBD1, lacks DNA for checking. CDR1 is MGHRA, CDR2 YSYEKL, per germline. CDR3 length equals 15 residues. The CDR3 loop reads CASSQEQGAEQPQHF.

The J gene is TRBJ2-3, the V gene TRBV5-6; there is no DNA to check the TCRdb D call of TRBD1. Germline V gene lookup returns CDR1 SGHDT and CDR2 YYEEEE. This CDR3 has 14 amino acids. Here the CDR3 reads CASSLGGGTDTQYF.

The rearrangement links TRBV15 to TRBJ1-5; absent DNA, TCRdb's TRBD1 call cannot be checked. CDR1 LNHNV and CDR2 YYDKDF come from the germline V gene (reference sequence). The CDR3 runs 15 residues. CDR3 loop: CATSRDSLQGKPQHF.

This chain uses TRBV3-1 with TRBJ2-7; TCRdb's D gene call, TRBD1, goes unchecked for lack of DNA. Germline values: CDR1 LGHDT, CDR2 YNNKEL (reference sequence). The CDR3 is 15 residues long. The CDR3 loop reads CASSQLGSLRYEQYF.

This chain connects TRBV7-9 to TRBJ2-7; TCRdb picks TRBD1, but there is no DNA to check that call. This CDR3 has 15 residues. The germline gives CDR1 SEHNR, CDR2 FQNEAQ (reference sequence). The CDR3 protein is CASSFLQGAWYEQYF.

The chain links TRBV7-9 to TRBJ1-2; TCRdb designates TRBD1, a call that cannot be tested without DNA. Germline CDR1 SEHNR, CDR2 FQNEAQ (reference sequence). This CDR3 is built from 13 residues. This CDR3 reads CASSPGTVYGYTF.

The CDR3 sequence is CAAGSAGDEKLFF. The chain couples TRBV21-1 to TRBJ1-4. TRBV21-1 is a pseudogene segment. This CDR3 is 13 amino acids long.

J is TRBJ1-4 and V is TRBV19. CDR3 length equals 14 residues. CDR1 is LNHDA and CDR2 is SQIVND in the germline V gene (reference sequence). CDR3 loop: CASGRFTNNEKLFF.

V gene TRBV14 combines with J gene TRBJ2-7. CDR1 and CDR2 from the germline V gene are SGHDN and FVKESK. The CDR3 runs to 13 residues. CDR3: CASSRLQTYEQYF.

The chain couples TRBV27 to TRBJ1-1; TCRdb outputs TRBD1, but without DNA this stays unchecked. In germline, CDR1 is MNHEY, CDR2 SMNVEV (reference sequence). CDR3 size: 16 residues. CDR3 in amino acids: CASSPWTGPMNTEAFF.

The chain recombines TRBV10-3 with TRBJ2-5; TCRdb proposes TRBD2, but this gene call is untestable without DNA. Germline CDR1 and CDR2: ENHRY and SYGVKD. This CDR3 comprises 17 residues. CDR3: CAISGDRLAGGQETQYF.

The CDR3 loop reads CASSQDPSPTGHSYEQYF. The chain joins TRBV4-3 to TRBJ2-7; TCRdb proposes TRBD2, but this gene call is untestable without DNA. This CDR3 is 18 amino acids long. Germline loops: CDR1 LGHNA, CDR2 YSLEER.